The 31 T cell receptor beta chains below come from one sample, sequenced in a study of T cells in Graves' hyperthyroidism and ophthalmopathy. TCR beta CDR3 sequences were amplified from RNA transcripts. HTBI primers were employed in a first-round RT-PCR of the TCR CDR3. Using its own MiXCR run on the multiplex PCR reads, TCRdb lists one record per CDR3 protein. The table records over 250,000 distinct CDR3 sequences, roughly 13% of them present only once. Source material: blood. These receptors all come from a woman in her thirties or forties with Graves' ophthalmopathy.

The V and J genes are TRBV6-5 and TRBJ2-1, with a tentative D call TRBD1 (5 bases). Germline V gene lookup returns CDR1 MNHEY and CDR2 SVGAGI. The CDR3 is made up of 17 amino acids. V lost 2 bases, J lost 7 bases, and 21 bases lay in between. The CDR3 spells CASSYRHWGPGRNEQFF. The CDR3 DNA reads as TGTGCCAGCAGTTACCGCCATTGGGGCCCTGGTAGGAATGAGCAGTTCTTC.

This clonotype was seen a handful of times. V is TRBV7-6 and J is TRBJ2-2; no clear D gene. Trimming pared 5 bases from V and 1 base from J, leaving 11 bases between. CDR1 is SGHVS, CDR2 FNYEAQ, per germline. This CDR3 region has 15 residues. The CDR3 loop reads CASSPQPGNTGELFF. The CDR3 bases are TGTGCCAGCAGCCCCCAGCCAGGGAACACCGGGGAGCTGTTTTTT.

This clonotype appeared many times. The rearrangement links TRBV10-3 to TRBJ2-3, with TRBD1 matching over 7 bases. CDR1 is ENHRY, CDR2 SYGVKD, per germline. V was pared by 0 bases and J by 0 bases, with 3 bases of the junction left unmatched. The CDR3 sequence is 16 residues long. The CDR3 nucleotides read TGTGCCATCAGTGAGTCGGGGACAGCTAGCACAGATACGCAGTATTTT. Residues: CAISESGTASTDTQYF.

The DNA of the CDR3 is TGTGCCAGCAGCCGGGGAGGCATTCAGTACTTC. It codes for CASSRGGIQYF. J is TRBJ2-4 and V is TRBV27; D may be TRBD2 (6 bases). CDR3 size: 11 residues. Germline V gives CDR1 MNHEY, CDR2 SMNVEV (reference sequence). Trimming left V 6 bases short and J 9 bases short, with 9 bases between.

In this sample, this clonotype turned up many times. The chain uses TRBV28 and TRBJ2-3; 7 positions match TRBD2. The germline V gene has CDR1 MDHEN and CDR2 SYDVKM. CDR3 length: 18 amino acids. The junction had 10 bases not matched to a gene; V was cut back by 1 base and J by 0 bases. CDR3 sequence reads: CASSLLNFPGLSTDTQYF. In nucleotides, the CDR3 is TGTGCCAGCAGTTTATTGAACTTCCCGGGACTAAGCACAGATACGCAGTATTTT.

This clonotype was counted a few times. The chain employs TRBV28 and TRBJ2-1, with D possibly TRBD2 on 5 matching bases. The CDR3 is 15 amino acids. V lost 2 bases and J 4 bases, leaving 12 bases between the germline ends. Germline lookup yields CDR1 MDHEN and CDR2 SYDVKM. CDR3: CASSLGVDYYNEQFF. The CDR3 nucleotides read TGTGCCAGCAGTTTAGGGGTAGACTATTACAATGAGCAGTTCTTC.

The J gene is TRBJ2-5, the V gene TRBV3-1; TRBD1 or TRBD2 may be the D gene (6 bases each). Trimming took 4 bases from V and 5 from J, leaving 23 bases between them. The CDR3 extends over 17 amino acids. The germline V gene encodes CDR1 LGHDT and CDR2 YNNKEL (reference sequence). CDR3 loop: CASSPQTGNPGEETQYF. Here the CDR3 DNA reads TGTGCCAGCAGCCCGCAAACAGGGAACCCGGGGGAGGAGACCCAGTACTTC.

The CDR3: CSARDEVIVDSPLHF. In nucleotides, the CDR3 is TGCAGTGCTAGAGATGAGGTTATTGTCGATTCACCCCTCCACTTT. This rearrangement joins TRBV20-1 to TRBJ1-6; D gene uncertain. Germline CDR1 and CDR2: DFQATT and SNEGSKA (reference sequence). The V and J ends lost 0 bases and 8 bases respectively, with 14 bases between them. There are 15 residues in the CDR3.

This clonotype was detected many times. The chain couples TRBV20-1 to TRBJ2-3; 9 positions match TRBD2. The CDR3 has 15 residues. Per germline, CDR1 DFQATT and CDR2 SNEGSKA (reference sequence). V shed 1 base and J 1 base; nucleotides not matched to a gene: 3. CDR3: CSARVKRGGTDTQYF. For the CDR3, the DNA is TGCAGTGCTAGAGTTAAGCGGGGGGGCACAGATACGCAGTATTTT.

The CDR3 loop reads CASSVALAGVNTGELFF. For the CDR3, the DNA is TGTGCCAGCAGCGTAGCCCTAGCGGGAGTAAACACCGGGGAGCTGTTTTTT. V gene TRBV9 combines with J gene TRBJ2-2; 10 bases map to TRBD2. V trimming: 0 bases; J trimming: 2 bases; junction bases outside the gene matches: 4. The germline gives CDR1 SGDLS, CDR2 YYNGEE. This CDR3 is 17 amino acids long.

The rearrangement joins TRBV7-9 to TRBJ2-1, with 13 nucleotides matching TRBD2. Germline lookup yields CDR1 SEHNR and CDR2 FQNEAQ (reference sequence). V lost 4 bases to trimming and J lost 12 bases; unmatched junction nucleotides: 12. The length of the CDR3 is 16 residues. The CDR3 reads CASSWGLAGSNLGQFF. DNA of the CDR3: TGTGCCAGCAGCTGGGGACTAGCGGGGAGTAATCTTGGGCAGTTCTTC.

This clonotype was seen repeatedly, ten times or more. This chain joins TRBV28 and TRBJ2-7; 8 positions match TRBD1. V lost 5 bases to trimming and J lost 7 bases; unmatched junction nucleotides: 13. This CDR3 contains 15 residues. Germline values: CDR1 MDHEN, CDR2 SYDVKM. CDR3 amino acids: CASSPSPGQVTEQYF. CDR3 coding DNA: TGTGCCAGCAGTCCCTCGCCGGGACAGGTAACGGAGCAGTACTTC.

This clonotype showed up many times. V gene TRBV3-1 combines with J gene TRBJ1-1; D is perhaps TRBD1 (5 bases). The germline V and J ends were trimmed by 2 bases and 0 bases, with 10 bases remaining between them. Germline loops: CDR1 LGHDT, CDR2 YNNKEL (reference sequence). This CDR3 contains 15 residues. CDR3 in amino acids: CASSQRGPLNTEAFF. For the CDR3, the DNA is TGTGCCAGCAGCCAACGGGGACCGCTGAACACTGAAGCTTTCTTT.

This clonotype was seen at least ten times. An end of the junction differs from the germline gene, which may be a read error. The chain joins TRBV6-5 to TRBJ1-1; D is unclear. Germline loops: CDR1 MNHEY, CDR2 SVGAGI. This CDR3 is built from 14 residues. CDR3: CASSYQFLNTGAFF. CDR3 DNA sequence: TGTGCCAGCAGTTATCAGTTTTTGAACACTGGAGCTTTCTTT.

Many counts were recorded for this clonotype. This chain uses TRBV11-2 with TRBJ2-7; D remains ambiguous. The CDR3 covers 12 residues. Trimming cost V 6 bases and J 6 bases, with 12 bases left between them. The germline V gene encodes CDR1 SGHAT and CDR2 FQNNGV. CDR3 in amino acids: CASSNQKGEQYF. In DNA form, the CDR3 reads TGTGCCAGCAGTAACCAAAAAGGCGAGCAGTACTTC.

The sample holds many counts of this clonotype. The chain has TRBV7-9 and TRBJ2-1, with 12 bases identical to TRBD2. The CDR3 covers 17 residues. Trimming at V came to 5 bases and at J to 12 bases, leaving 17 bases not matched to a gene. Germline V gene sequence: CDR1 SEHNR, CDR2 FQNEAQ (reference sequence). The CDR3 reads CASSSGRGGLAGLWQFF. The DNA for the CDR3 is TGTGCCAGCAGCAGCGGGCGAGGGGGACTAGCGGGTTTGTGGCAGTTCTTC.

This clonotype was seen a handful of times. The rearrangement links TRBV20-1 to TRBJ2-3; 12 bases match TRBD2. The CDR3 totals 19 residues. Germline V gives CDR1 DFQATT, CDR2 SNEGSKA (reference sequence). V lost 1 base and J lost 1; bases outside the gene matches: 12. The DNA of the CDR3 is TGCAGTGCTAGAGGGCTGGCTAGCGGGAGGGTTTGGGGCACAGATACGCAGTATTTT. Translation: CSARGLASGRVWGTDTQYF.

This clonotype has at least ten counts. The genes are TRBV5-1 and TRBJ1-4; 7 bases match TRBD1. This CDR3 is built from 15 residues. Germline assignment: CDR1 SGHRS and CDR2 YFSETQ. V shed 4 bases and J 5 bases; nucleotides not matched to a gene: 8. The CDR3 spells CASSQGGQGNEKLFF. CDR3 coding DNA: TGCGCCAGCAGCCAGGGGGGGCAGGGAAATGAAAAACTGTTTTTT.

This clonotype was detected a few times. V gene TRBV4-1 combines with J gene TRBJ2-7, with TRBD2 identical over 8 bases. J was trimmed by 4 bases and V by 2 bases; bases with no gene match: 4. The CDR3 totals 14 residues. Germline V CDR1 and CDR2: MGHRA, YSYEKL. The DNA for the CDR3 is TGCGCCAGCAGCCAACCGGGACTAGTATACGAGCAGTACTTC. Its translation: CASSQPGLVYEQYF.

Remarks on this clonotype: No conserved phenylalanine or tryptophan ends this CDR3, so it is likely a read error. The CDR3 sequence is CASRGALETQYI. CDR3 nucleotide sequence: TGTGCCAGCAGGGGCGCGTTGGAGACCCAGTACATC. This rearrangement joins TRBV28 to TRBJ2-5; D remains unclear. Germline CDR1 and CDR2: MDHEN and SYDVKM. Between the trimmed V and J ends, which lost 6 bases and 5 bases, there was a span of 10 bases. This CDR3 spans 12 amino acids.

The table lists this clonotype with many counts. The chain uses TRBV12-3 or TRBV12-4 and TRBJ1-1; D is ambiguous. This CDR3 region has 13 residues. V was shortened by 0 bases and J by 8 bases, with 10 bases between the two germline ends. Here the CDR3 DNA reads TGTGCCAGCAGTTTAGCGCTCATACAGGAAGCTTTCTTT. Its protein product is CASSLALIQEAFF.

This clonotype was found once. The rearrangement joins TRBV20-1 to TRBJ2-1, with TRBD2 identical over 8 bases. This CDR3 has 13 amino acids. Germline loops: CDR1 DFQATT, CDR2 SNEGSKA (reference sequence). The junction had 5 bases not matched to a gene; V was cut back by 3 bases and J by 7 bases. CDR3 residues: CSASSGSNNEQFF. The CDR3, as DNA: TGCAGTGCTAGCAGCGGGAGTAATAATGAGCAGTTCTTC.

This clonotype was found a few times. A much larger clone is a single base away; this may be a read error. The chain combines TRBV28 with TRBJ1-4, with D unresolved. The germline V gene encodes CDR1 MDHEN and CDR2 SYDVKM. V was pared by 8 bases and J by 8 bases, with 18 bases between. This CDR3 contains 14 residues. CDR3 residues: CASWSEEQREKLFF. The DNA for the CDR3 is TGTGCCAGCTGGTCCGAGGAACAACGGGAAAAACTGTTTTTT.

This clonotype was seen repeatedly, ten times or more. This rearrangement joins TRBV11-2 to TRBJ1-1; possible D gene TRBD1, 6 bases. Between the trimmed V and J ends, which lost 5 bases and 0 bases, there was a span of 25 bases. The germline CDR1 and CDR2 sequences are SGHAT and FQNNGV. This CDR3 spans 19 amino acids. CDR3 region: CASSPYLSPSGHLNTEAFF. CDR3 DNA sequence: TGTGCCAGCAGCCCATATTTATCCCCGTCGGGACACCTGAACACTGAAGCTTTCTTT.

CDR3 sequence reads: CASSADRNTGELFF. The CDR3, as DNA: TGTGCCAGCAGTGCGGACAGAAACACCGGGGAGCTGTTTTTT. The chain joins TRBV25-1 to TRBJ2-2, with a tentative D call TRBD1 (6 bases). In germline, CDR1 is MGHDK, CDR2 SYGVNS. Trimming left V 4 bases short and J 2 bases short, with 8 bases between. CDR3 length equals 14 residues.

This clonotype came up many times. The V and J genes are TRBV12-3 or TRBV12-4 and TRBJ2-5, with 9 bases identical to TRBD2. The CDR3 totals 15 residues. Trimming took 1 base from V and 5 from J; bases not matched to a gene: 5. CDR3 amino acids: CASSLGGLARETQYF. The DNA for the CDR3 is TGTGCCAGCAGTTTAGGAGGACTAGCGAGGGAGACCCAGTACTTC.

This clonotype was picked up many times. V is TRBV2 and J is TRBJ1-1; possibly TRBD1 for D (5 bases). CDR1 is SNHLY and CDR2 is FYNNEI in the germline V gene. The ends were cut back, 3 bases at V and 3 bases at J, with 8 bases in the middle. The CDR3 runs 13 residues. The CDR3 loop is CASSDDRYTEAFF. The CDR3 DNA reads TGTGCCAGCAGTGACGACAGATACACTGAAGCTTTCTTT.

The sample holds many counts of this clonotype. This chain joins TRBV10-2 and TRBJ1-1; the D gene is possibly TRBD1 (6 bases). Deletions cut 7 bases from V and 5 bases from J, with 14 bases between. This CDR3 region has 13 residues. The germline CDR1 and CDR2 sequences are WSHSY and SAAADI. The CDR3 is CASTHRVKTEAFF. The CDR3 DNA sequence: TGCGCCAGCACTCACAGGGTTAAAACTGAAGCTTTCTTT.

The CDR3 bases are TGTGCCACCAGCCAGGGGTTTGGAGAGACCCAGTACTTC. Translation gives CATSQGFGETQYF. The chain employs TRBV15 and TRBJ2-5, with a tentative D call TRBD1 (6 bases). V lost 5 bases, J lost 4 bases, and 11 bases lay in between. This CDR3 has 13 residues. Germline V gene sequence: CDR1 LNHNV, CDR2 YYDKDF (reference sequence).

Ten or more counts support this clonotype. The chain joins TRBV2 to TRBJ2-3; 7 positions agree with TRBD2. The length of the CDR3 is 13 residues. V dropped 6 bases and J dropped 6; count of bases not matched to a gene: 6. In germline, CDR1 is SNHLY, CDR2 FYNNEI. CDR3 region: CASSPNGRDTQYF. Here the CDR3 DNA reads TGTGCCAGCAGCCCTAACGGGAGGGATACGCAGTATTTT.

This clonotype was detected ten times or more. The chain employs TRBV12-3 or TRBV12-4 and TRBJ1-6, with 7 nucleotides matching TRBD1. J lost 9 bases, V lost 1 base, and 0 bases had no gene match. This CDR3 is built from 13 residues. For the CDR3, the DNA is TGTGCCAGCAGTTTAGGGACAGGTTCACCCCTCCACTTT. Translated: CASSLGTGSPLHF.